The 7 T cell receptor beta chains below come from one sample, sequenced in a study of CD8 T cells in Susac syndrome. RNA totalling about 0.45 to 1 ug underwent reverse transcription with random hexamers. Each CDR3 protein is one row after TCRdb ran MiXCR on the immunoSEQ multiplex PCR reads. Of roughly 50,000 distinct CDR3 sequences listed, 90% to 95% are singletons. Sequenced: CD8+ T cells from PBMCs. These receptors all stem from a human donor in good health.

This clonotype was counted between two and nine times. V gene TRBV19 combines with J gene TRBJ2-7, with D maybe TRBD1 (6 bases). The germline V gene encodes CDR1 LNHDA and CDR2 SQIVND (reference sequence). The CDR3 contains 13 residues. Trimming removed 5 bases from V and 4 bases from J, with 12 bases in between. CDR3 nucleotides: TGTGCCAGTAGTGCAGGGGCGGAGTACGAGCAGTACTTC. It yields the protein CASSAGAEYEQYF.

This chain links TRBV9 with TRBJ2-5; D is perhaps TRBD1 (6 bases). The CDR3 is 15 amino acids. The germline V gene encodes CDR1 SGDLS and CDR2 YYNGEE. V was clipped by 3 bases and J by 6 bases, with 18 bases between them. The CDR3 DNA follows: TGTGCCAGCAGCGCCCGACAGGTCGGGGAGAAGACCCAGTACTTC. This gives the protein CASSARQVGEKTQYF.

This clonotype was seen only a few times. The chain recombines TRBV6-5 with TRBJ1-5; 8 bases line up with TRBD1. There are 15 residues in the CDR3. CDR1 is MNHEY and CDR2 is SVGAGI in the germline V gene. V trimming: 5 bases; J trimming: 1 base; junction bases outside the gene matches: 4. The CDR3 loop reads CASSAQGASNQPQHF. The CDR3 DNA reads TGTGCCAGCAGTGCCCAGGGGGCGAGCAATCAGCCCCAGCATTTT.

This clonotype came up once. This sequence joins TRBV7-8 and TRBJ2-7; 8 nucleotides align to TRBD1. V shed 5 bases and J 4 bases; nucleotides not matched to a gene: 10. The CDR3 runs 15 residues. Germline assignment: CDR1 SGHVS and CDR2 FQNEAQ. The CDR3 DNA reads as TGTGCCAGCAGCCTACGACAGGGGTATAGGTACGAGCAGTACTTC. This codes for CASSLRQGYRYEQYF.

J is TRBJ2-2 and V is TRBV10-3; TRBD1 matches at 8 bases. The CDR3 is made up of 13 amino acids. Germline V gene sequence: CDR1 ENHRY, CDR2 SYGVKD. After removal of 11 bases from V and 5 bases from J, the junction contained 7 bases not matched to a gene. The CDR3 region has the DNA TGTGCCGCGTTGACAGGGGTTACCGGGGAGCTGTTTTTT. Translation: CAALTGVTGELFF.

The chain has TRBV3-1 and TRBJ2-3; a possible D gene is TRBD2 (5 bases). CDR3 length: 16 amino acids. The V gene's germline CDR1 is LGHDT and CDR2 YNNKEL (reference sequence). V was pared by 0 bases and J by 0 bases, with 10 bases between. CDR3 DNA: TGTGCCAGCAGCCAAGACGAGCGGAGGAGCACAGATACGCAGTATTTT. The encoded protein is CASSQDERRSTDTQYF.

This sequence joins TRBV2 and TRBJ2-7, with TRBD1 identical over 7 bases. This CDR3 has 15 residues. Germline V lookup: CDR1 SNHLY, CDR2 FYNNEI. The J segment lost 2 bases and the V segment lost 5 bases, leaving 9 bases of the junction unmatched. This CDR3 reads CASSQLWDSPYEQYF. In DNA form, the CDR3 reads TGTGCCAGCAGTCAACTTTGGGACAGCCCCTACGAGCAGTACTTC.